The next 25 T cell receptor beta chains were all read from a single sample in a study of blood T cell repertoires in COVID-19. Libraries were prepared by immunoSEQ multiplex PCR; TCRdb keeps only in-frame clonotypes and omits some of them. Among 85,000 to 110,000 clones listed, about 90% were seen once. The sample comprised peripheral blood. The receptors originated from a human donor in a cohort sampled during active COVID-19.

The CDR3 bases are TGTGCCAGCAGGGTACAGATTAGCACAGATACGCAGTATTTT. This encodes CASRVQISTDTQYF. The V call is TRBV2, the J call TRBJ2-3; no reliable D call. This CDR3 contains 14 residues. V lost 6 bases to trimming and J lost 0 bases, with 10 bases between them. Germline loops: CDR1 SNHLY, CDR2 FYNNEI.

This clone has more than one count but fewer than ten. CDR3 nucleotide sequence: TGTGCCAGCAGCTTTGGTGCGACAGCTCAAGAGACCCAGTACTTC. Amino acids: CASSFGATAQETQYF. The V call is TRBV7-2, the J call TRBJ2-5, with D possibly TRBD1 on 5 matching bases. The CDR3 spans 15 residues. Germline V lookup: CDR1 SGHTA, CDR2 FQGNSA. V shed 3 bases and J shed 2 bases, with 13 bases lying between them.

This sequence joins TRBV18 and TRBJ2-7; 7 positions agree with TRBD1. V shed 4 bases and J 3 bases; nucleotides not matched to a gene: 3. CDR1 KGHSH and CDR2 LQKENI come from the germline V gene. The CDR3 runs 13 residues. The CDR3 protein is CASSLPGGYEQYF. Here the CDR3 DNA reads TGTGCCAGCTCACTGCCAGGGGGCTACGAGCAGTACTTC.

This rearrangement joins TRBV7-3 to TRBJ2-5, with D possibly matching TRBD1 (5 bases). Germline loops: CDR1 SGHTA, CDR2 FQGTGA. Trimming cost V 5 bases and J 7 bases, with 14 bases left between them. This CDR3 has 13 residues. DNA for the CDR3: TGTGCCAGCAGCCCCGACAGAGCCGGGACCCAGTACTTC. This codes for CASSPDRAGTQYF.

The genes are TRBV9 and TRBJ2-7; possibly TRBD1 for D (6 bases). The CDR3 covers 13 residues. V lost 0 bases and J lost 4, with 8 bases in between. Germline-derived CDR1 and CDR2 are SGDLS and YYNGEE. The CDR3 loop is CASSVGQDYEQYF. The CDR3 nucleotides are TGTGCCAGCAGCGTAGGACAGGATTACGAGCAGTACTTC.

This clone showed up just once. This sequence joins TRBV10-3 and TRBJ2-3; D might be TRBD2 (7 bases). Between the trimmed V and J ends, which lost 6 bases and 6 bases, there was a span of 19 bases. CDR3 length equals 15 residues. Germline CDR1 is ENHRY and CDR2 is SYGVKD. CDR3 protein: CAISPGAGDADTQYF. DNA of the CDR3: TGTGCCATCAGCCCAGGGGCGGGAGATGCGGATACGCAGTATTTT.

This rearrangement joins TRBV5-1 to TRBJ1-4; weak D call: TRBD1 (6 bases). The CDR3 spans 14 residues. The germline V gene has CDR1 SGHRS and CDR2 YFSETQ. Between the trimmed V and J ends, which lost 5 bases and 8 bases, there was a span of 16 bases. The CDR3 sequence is CASSSTGRGEKLFF. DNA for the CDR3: TGCGCCAGCAGTTCTACAGGGAGGGGGGAAAAACTGTTTTTT. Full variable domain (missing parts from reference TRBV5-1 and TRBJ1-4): KAGVTQTPRYLIKTRGQQVTLSCSPISGHRSVSWYQQTPGQGLQFLFEYFSETQRNKGNFPGRFSGRQFSNSRSEMNVSTLELGDSALYLCASSSTGRGEKLFFGSGTQLSVL.

CDR3 sequence (DNA): TGTGCCAGCAGACCCCCAGGGTTCTACGAGCAGTACTTC. Translated, it gives CASRPPGFYEQYF. The chain carries TRBV28 and TRBJ2-7; D is possibly TRBD1 (5 bases). The CDR3 is made up of 13 amino acids. The V end was cut by 6 bases, the J end by 3 bases, with 12 bases between. The germline V gene has CDR1 MDHEN and CDR2 SYDVKM.

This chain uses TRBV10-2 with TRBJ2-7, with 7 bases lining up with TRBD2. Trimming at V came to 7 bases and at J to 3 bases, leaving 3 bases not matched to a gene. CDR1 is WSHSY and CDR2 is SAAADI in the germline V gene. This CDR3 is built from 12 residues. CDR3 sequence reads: CASTGLDYEQYF. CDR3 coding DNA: TGCGCCAGCACCGGACTAGACTACGAGCAGTACTTC.

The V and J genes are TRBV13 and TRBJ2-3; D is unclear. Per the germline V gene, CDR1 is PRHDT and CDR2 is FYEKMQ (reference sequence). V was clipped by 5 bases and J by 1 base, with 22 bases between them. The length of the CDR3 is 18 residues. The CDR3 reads CASSPPPDTYVGTDTQYF. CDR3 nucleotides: TGTGCCAGCAGCCCCCCGCCTGACACGTATGTGGGCACAGATACGCAGTATTTT.

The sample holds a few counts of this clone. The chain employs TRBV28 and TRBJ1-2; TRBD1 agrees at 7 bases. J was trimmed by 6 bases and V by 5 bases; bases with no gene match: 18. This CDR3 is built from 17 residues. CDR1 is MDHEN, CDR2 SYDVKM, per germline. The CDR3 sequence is CASSPLTYRGTINGYTF. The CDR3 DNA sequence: TGTGCCAGCAGTCCTCTCACATACAGGGGTACTATAAATGGCTACACCTTC.

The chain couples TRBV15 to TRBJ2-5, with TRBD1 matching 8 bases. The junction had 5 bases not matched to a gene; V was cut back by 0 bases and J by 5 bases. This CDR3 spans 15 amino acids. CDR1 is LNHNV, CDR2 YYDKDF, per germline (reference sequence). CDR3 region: CATSRDGSGGETQYF. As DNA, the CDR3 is TGTGCCACCAGCAGAGATGGTTCAGGGGGCGAGACCCAGTACTTC. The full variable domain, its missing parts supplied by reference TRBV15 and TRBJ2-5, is DAMVIQNPRYQVTQFGKPVTLSCSQTLNHNVMYWYQQKSSQAPKLLFHYYDKDFNNEADTPDNFQSRRPNTSFCFLDIRSPGLGDTAMYLCATSRDGSGGETQYFGPGTRLLVL.

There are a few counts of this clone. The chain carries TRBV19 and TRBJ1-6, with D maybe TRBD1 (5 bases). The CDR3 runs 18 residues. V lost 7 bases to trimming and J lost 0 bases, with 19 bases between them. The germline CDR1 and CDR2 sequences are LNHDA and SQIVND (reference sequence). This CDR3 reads CASNLGGVRSSYNSPLHF. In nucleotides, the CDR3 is TGTGCCAGTAATTTGGGAGGGGTGAGGAGCTCCTATAATTCACCCCTCCACTTT.

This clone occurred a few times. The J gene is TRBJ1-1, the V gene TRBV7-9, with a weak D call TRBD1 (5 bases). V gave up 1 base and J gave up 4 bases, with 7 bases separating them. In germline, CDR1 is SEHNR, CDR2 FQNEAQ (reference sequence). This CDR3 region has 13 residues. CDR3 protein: CASSLGQGTEAFF. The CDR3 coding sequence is TGTGCCAGCAGCTTAGGGCAGGGCACTGAAGCTTTCTTT. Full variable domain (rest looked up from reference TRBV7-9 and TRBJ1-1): DTGVSQNPRHKITKRGQNVTFRCDPISEHNRLYWYRQTLGQGPEFLTYFQNEAQLEKSRLLSDRFSAERPKGSFSTLEIQRTEQGDSAMYLCASSLGQGTEAFFGQGTRLTVV.

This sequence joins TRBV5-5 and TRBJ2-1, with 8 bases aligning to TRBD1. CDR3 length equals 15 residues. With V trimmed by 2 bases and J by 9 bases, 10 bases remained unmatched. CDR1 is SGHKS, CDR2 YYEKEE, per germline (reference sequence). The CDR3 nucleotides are TGTGCCAGCAGCTTCGCCGCGGGACAGGTTACTGAGCAGTTCTTC. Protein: CASSFAAGQVTEQFF.

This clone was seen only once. In DNA form, the CDR3 reads TGTGCCAGCAGCGATCCGGGACTAGCGACCCCCTCCTACAATGAGCAGTTCTTC. Translated, it gives CASSDPGLATPSYNEQFF. The chain joins TRBV9 to TRBJ2-1; 10 bases are a match to TRBD2. Germline CDR1 SGDLS, CDR2 YYNGEE. Unmatched junction bases numbered 9, after V lost 3 bases and J lost 0 bases. CDR3 size: 18 residues.

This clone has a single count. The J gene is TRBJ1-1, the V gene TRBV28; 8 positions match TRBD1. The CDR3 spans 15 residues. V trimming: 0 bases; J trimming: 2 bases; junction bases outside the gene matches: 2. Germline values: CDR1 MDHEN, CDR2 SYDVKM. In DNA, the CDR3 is TGTGCCAGCAGTTTATGGGGGACAGGAAACACTGAAGCTTTCTTT. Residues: CASSLWGTGNTEAFF.

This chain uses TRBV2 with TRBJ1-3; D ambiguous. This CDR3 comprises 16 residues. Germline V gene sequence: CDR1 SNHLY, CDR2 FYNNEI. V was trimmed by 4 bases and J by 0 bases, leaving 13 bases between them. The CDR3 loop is CASSVRGAYSGNTIYF. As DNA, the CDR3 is TGTGCCAGCAGTGTGCGGGGAGCCTACTCTGGAAACACCATATATTTT. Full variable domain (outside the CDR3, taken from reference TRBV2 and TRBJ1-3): EPEVTQTPSHQVTQMGQEVILRCVPISNHLYFYWYRQILGQKVEFLVSFYNNEISEKSEIFDDQFSVERPDGSNFTLKIRSTKLEDSAMYFCASSVRGAYSGNTIYFGEGSWLTVV.

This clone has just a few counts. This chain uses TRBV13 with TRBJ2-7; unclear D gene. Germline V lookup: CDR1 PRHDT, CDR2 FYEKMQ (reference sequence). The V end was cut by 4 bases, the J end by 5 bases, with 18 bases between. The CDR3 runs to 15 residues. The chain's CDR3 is CASSSPTYAAHEQYF. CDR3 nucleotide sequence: TGTGCCAGCAGCTCGCCGACGTATGCGGCCCACGAGCAGTACTTC.

The chain's CDR3 is CASSGLDREVEKLFF. The CDR3 coding sequence is TGTGCCAGCAGTGGGCTCGACAGGGAGGTTGAAAAACTGTTTTTT. This sequence joins TRBV2 and TRBJ1-4; 7 positions match TRBD1. The V and J ends lost 4 bases and 7 bases, in that order; junction bases with no gene match: 9. CDR1 SNHLY and CDR2 FYNNEI come from the germline V gene. This CDR3 has 15 amino acids.

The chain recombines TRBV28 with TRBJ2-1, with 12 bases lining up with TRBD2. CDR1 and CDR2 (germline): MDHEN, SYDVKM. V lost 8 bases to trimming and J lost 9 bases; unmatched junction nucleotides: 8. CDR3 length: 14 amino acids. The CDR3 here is CASRLAGDIGEQFF. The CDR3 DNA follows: TGTGCCAGCCGACTAGCGGGAGATATAGGTGAGCAGTTCTTC.

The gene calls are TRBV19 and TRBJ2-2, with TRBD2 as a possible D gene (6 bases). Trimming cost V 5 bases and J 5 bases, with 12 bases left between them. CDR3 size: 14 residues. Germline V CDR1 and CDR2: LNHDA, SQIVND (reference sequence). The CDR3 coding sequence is TGTGCCAGTAGTGGCGGGGCCTATACCGGGGAGCTGTTTTTT. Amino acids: CASSGGAYTGELFF. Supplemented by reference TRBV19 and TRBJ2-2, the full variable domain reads DGGITQSPKYLFRKEGQNVTLSCEQNLNHDAMYWYRQDPGQGLRLIYYSQIVNDFQKGDIAEGYSVSREKKESFPLTVTSAQKNPTAFYLCASSGGAYTGELFFGEGSRLTVL.

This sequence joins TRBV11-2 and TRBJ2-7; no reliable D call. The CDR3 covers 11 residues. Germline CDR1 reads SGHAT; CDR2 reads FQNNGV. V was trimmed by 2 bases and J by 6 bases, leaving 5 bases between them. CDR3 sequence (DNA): TGTGCCAGCAGCTTAATTAGCGAGCAGTACTTC. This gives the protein CASSLISEQYF.

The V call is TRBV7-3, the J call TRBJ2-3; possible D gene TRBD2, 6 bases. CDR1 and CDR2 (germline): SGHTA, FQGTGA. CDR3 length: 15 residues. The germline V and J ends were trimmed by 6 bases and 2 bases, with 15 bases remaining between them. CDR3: CASSSVGGNTDTQYF. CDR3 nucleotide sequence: TGTGCCAGCAGTTCTGTGGGGGGTAACACAGATACGCAGTATTTT.

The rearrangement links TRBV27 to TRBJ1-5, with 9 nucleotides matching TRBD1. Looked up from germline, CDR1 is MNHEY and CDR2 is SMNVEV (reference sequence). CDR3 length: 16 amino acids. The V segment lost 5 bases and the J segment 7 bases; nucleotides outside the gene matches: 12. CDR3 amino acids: CASSPSTGGREQPQHF. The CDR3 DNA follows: TGTGCCAGCAGTCCGTCGACAGGGGGGCGGGAACAGCCCCAGCATTTT.